This T cell receptor (beta chain) derives from a study of blood T cell repertoires in COVID-19. Study-level background: Samples came from the United States, Italy and Spain, spanning acute and convalescent COVID-19. In each case, the material was cDNA or gDNA derived from T cells, B-cell-depleted T cells, or PBMCs.

Generated by immunoSEQ multiplex PCR, the TCRdb table keeps only in-frame clones and is missing some. The top ten hold 6.9% of the sample, which has about 150,000 clones, approximately 86% seen once. The sample comprised peripheral blood. This clonotype was sampled from an older man with COVID-19, enrolled during active disease.

In nucleotides, the CDR3 is TGCGCCAGCAGCTTGGCAACTAACTATGGCTACACCTTC. This translates into CASSLATNYGYTF. V is TRBV5-1 and J is TRBJ1-2; D is ambiguous. V lost 0 bases and J 0 bases, leaving 3 bases between the germline ends. CDR1 SGHRS and CDR2 YFSETQ come from the germline V gene. The CDR3 extends over 13 amino acids. Full variable domain (rest looked up from reference TRBV5-1 and TRBJ1-2): KAGVTQTPRYLIKTRGQQVTLSCSPISGHRSVSWYQQTPGQGLQFLFEYFSETQRNKGNFPGRFSGRQFSNSRSEMNVSTLELGDSALYLCASSLATNYGYTFGSGTRLTVV.